A single sample gave rise to the 13 T cell receptor beta chains below, sequenced in a study of human T cells and chemical hapten exposure. MiXCR, applied by TCRdb to the RACE reads, yields one record per CDR3 protein. Of 30,000 to 40,000 distinct CDR3 sequences listed, 6% to 7% were seen once; the top ten hold roughly a tenth. Time point reported: patch test 1, 2 weeks after DPC sensitization. Indicated treatment: therapeutic diphenylcyclopropenone sensitization with weekly scalp DPC. Extraction of total RNA was performed on unfractionated whole blood. This specimen was whole blood, taken in connection with sensitization to the hapten diphenylcyclopropenone (DPC). These receptors were obtained from a woman in her 30s with alopecia areata. Some clones in this sample may be carry-over from other donors' samples.

The table lists this clonotype with many counts. V and J are TRBV6-5 and TRBJ1-2, with TRBD1 as a possible D gene (5 bases). V gave up 5 bases and J gave up 3 bases, with 13 bases separating them. This CDR3 has 14 amino acids. Germline V CDR1 and CDR2: MNHEY, SVGAGI. CDR3 in amino acids: CASSEYGDDYGYTF. The CDR3 bases are TGTGCCAGCAGTGAGTACGGGGACGACTATGGCTACACCTTC.

This clonotype was detected ten times or more. The chain links TRBV5-1 to TRBJ1-2; TRBD1 matches 7 bases. The CDR3 is made up of 16 amino acids. Unmatched junction bases numbered 18, after V lost 6 bases and J lost 7 bases. Germline CDR1 reads SGHRS; CDR2 reads YFSETQ. The CDR3 DNA is TGCGCCAGCAACCATGGGGTCGACAGGGATGTCACTGGCTACACCTTC. Its translation is CASNHGVDRDVTGYTF.

The chain has TRBV19 and TRBJ1-1; weak D call: TRBD1 (5 bases). V was cut by 10 bases and J by 9 bases, with 15 bases left in between. Germline V gene sequence: CDR1 LNHDA, CDR2 SQIVND (reference sequence). There are 11 residues in the CDR3. The DNA of the CDR3 is TGTGCCACCCGACCGGGGCAAAAAGCTTTCTTT. It is translated as CATRPGQKAFF.

This clonotype has a handful of counts. The CDR3 DNA reads TGCGCCAGCAGCCAAGATGCTGCAGCGGGGGCCATTTACAATGAGCAGTTCTTC. This codes for CASSQDAAAGAIYNEQFF. The V call is TRBV4-3, the J call TRBJ2-1, with 8 bases matching TRBD2. Trimming removed 0 bases from V and 4 bases from J; junction bases left unmatched: 11. CDR1 LGHNA and CDR2 YSLEER come from the germline V gene. The CDR3 length is 18 residues.

In this sample, this clonotype turned up a few times. The rearrangement joins TRBV1 to TRBJ2-7; whether TRBD2, the table's D call, matches the DNA was not checked. TRBV1 is a listed pseudogene. The CDR3 sequence is 13 residues long. DNA of the CDR3: TGCACCAGCAGCAAGCGGGGGGGCAACGAGCAGTACTTC. It yields the protein CTSSKRGGNEQYF.

V gene TRBV6-1 combines with J gene TRBJ1-5, with D possibly TRBD1 on 6 matching bases. The germline CDR1 and CDR2 sequences are MNHNS and SASEGT. The CDR3 totals 17 residues. V lost 3 bases to trimming and J lost 0 bases, with 15 bases between them. CDR3 sequence: CASSEGAPFDSNQPQHF. CDR3 bases: TGTGCCAGCAGTGAGGGGGCCCCTTTCGATAGCAATCAGCCCCAGCATTTT.

At least ten counts were recorded for this clonotype. The chain uses TRBV5-1 and TRBJ2-5, with 12 bases aligning to TRBD2. This CDR3 is built from 16 residues. With 1 base clipped from V and 2 bases from J, the junction kept 3 bases outside the gene matches. Germline CDR1 SGHRS, CDR2 YFSETQ. Here the CDR3 DNA reads TGCGCCAGCAGCTTGCGGACTAGCGGGGCTCAAGAGACCCAGTACTTC. Protein: CASSLRTSGAQETQYF.

This clonotype was observed a few times. CDR3: CASSSPGQGEAEQFF. CDR3 nucleotides: TGCGCCAGCAGCTCACCGGGACAGGGGGAGGCTGAGCAGTTCTTC. This chain uses TRBV4-1 with TRBJ2-1; 11 bases match TRBD1. V was pared by 5 bases and J by 9 bases, with 9 bases of the junction left unmatched. Germline lookup yields CDR1 MGHRA and CDR2 YSYEKL. The CDR3 covers 15 residues.

This clonotype was seen a handful of times. The chain combines TRBV4-3 with TRBJ2-3; the match to TRBD2 covers 8 bases. The CDR3 has 17 residues. Germline CDR1 LGHNA, CDR2 YSLEER. V trimming: 0 bases; J trimming: 0 bases; junction bases outside the gene matches: 5. Here the CDR3 reads CASSQESRLASTDTQYF. The CDR3, as DNA: TGCGCCAGCAGCCAAGAATCTAGACTAGCGAGCACAGATACGCAGTATTTT.

This clonotype was recorded a few times. The chain has TRBV7-9 and TRBJ2-7; possibly TRBD1 for D (6 bases). Germline V gene data show CDR1 as SEHNR and CDR2 as FQNEAQ (reference sequence). V was trimmed by 5 bases and J by 5 bases, leaving 19 bases between them. There are 15 residues in the CDR3. CDR3 amino acids: CASSPFGQGLNEQYF. The DNA of the CDR3 is TGTGCCAGCAGCCCCTTTGGGCAGGGGTTAAACGAGCAGTACTTC. The full variable domain, in which reference TRBV7-9 and TRBJ2-7 provide the parts outside the CDR3, is DTGVSQNPRHKITKRGQNVTFRCDPISEHNRLYWYRQTLGQGPEFLTYFQNEAQLEKSRLLSDRFSAERPKGSFSTLEIQRTEQGDSAMYLCASSPFGQGLNEQYFGPGTRLTVT.

This clonotype was found many times. The chain links TRBV20-1 to TRBJ1-1; D not certain. Per germline, CDR1 DFQATT and CDR2 SNEGSKA (reference sequence). Trimming cost V 1 base and J 6 bases, with 18 bases left between them. This CDR3 has 15 amino acids. As DNA, the CDR3 is TGCAGTGCTAGAGTTAGCGGACCCTGGATGGCTGAAGCTTTCTTT. This sequence encodes CSARVSGPWMAEAFF.

V usage is TRBV5-4 and J usage is TRBJ1-2; TRBD1 matches 9 bases. V trimming: 2 bases; J trimming: 5 bases; junction bases outside the gene matches: 7. CDR1 and CDR2 from the germline V gene are SGHNT and YYREEE (reference sequence). This CDR3 has 15 residues. The CDR3, as DNA: TGTGCCAGCAGCTTCCCCGGGACAGGGATGTATGGCTACACCTTC. Residues: CASSFPGTGMYGYTF.

This clonotype was seen repeatedly, ten times or more. The gene calls are TRBV12-3 or TRBV12-4 and TRBJ2-3; perhaps TRBD2 as D (5 bases). Trimming shortened V by 4 bases and J by 4 bases, and 21 bases separated the two germline ends. The CDR3 consists of 17 residues. The CDR3 coding sequence is TGTGCCAGCAGTTACAAACCTCTAGAGGGCGGCGCAGATACGCAGTATTTT. This gives the protein CASSYKPLEGGADTQYF.